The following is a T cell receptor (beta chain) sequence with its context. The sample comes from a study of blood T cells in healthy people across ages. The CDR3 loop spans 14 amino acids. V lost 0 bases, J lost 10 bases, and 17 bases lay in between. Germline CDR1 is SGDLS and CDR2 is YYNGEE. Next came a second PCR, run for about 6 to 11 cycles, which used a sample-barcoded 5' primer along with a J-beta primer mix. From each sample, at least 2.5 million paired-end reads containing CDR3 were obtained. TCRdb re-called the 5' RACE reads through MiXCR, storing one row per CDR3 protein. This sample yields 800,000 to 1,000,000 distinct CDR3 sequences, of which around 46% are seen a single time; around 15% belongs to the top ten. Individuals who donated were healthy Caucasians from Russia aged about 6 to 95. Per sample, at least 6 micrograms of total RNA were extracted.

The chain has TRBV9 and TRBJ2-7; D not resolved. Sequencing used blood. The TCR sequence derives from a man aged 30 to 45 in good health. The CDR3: CASSVEGTELNQYF. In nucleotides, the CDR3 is TGTGCCAGCAGCGTAGAGGGAACCGAGTTGAACCAGTACTTC.